Below are 8 T cell receptor beta chains sequenced from a single sample in a study of PD-1 blockade in mismatch repair-deficient tumors. Sequencing used immunoSEQ multiplex PCR; TCRdb keeps in-frame clones, though not all of them. The sample lists about 38,000 clones, about 88% seen once, with roughly 4% in the top ten. The sample consisted of peripheral blood, taken 75 to 85 weeks after starting pembrolizumab. The receptor set was obtained from an adult with mismatch repair-deficient cancer.

The CDR3 region has the DNA TGTGCCAGCGGAATCCGGGGCCACCTCACCGAGCAGTACTTC. Translated, it gives CASGIRGHLTEQYF. J is TRBJ2-7 and V is TRBV21-1. TRBV21-1 is a known pseudogene. This CDR3 spans 14 amino acids.

This clone was observed a single time. Written as DNA, the CDR3 is TGTGCCAGTAGTTCCCCCGGGGACGGTTCCCCTTGGTATGGCTACACCTTC. This encodes CASSSPGDGSPWYGYTF. This chain links TRBV19 with TRBJ1-2; TRBD1 might be the D (5 bases). Germline CDR1 LNHDA, CDR2 SQIVND (reference sequence). The ends were cut back, 5 bases at V and 5 bases at J, with 24 bases in the middle. The CDR3 extends over 17 amino acids.

V is TRBV5-6 and J is TRBJ1-2; D not resolved. Germline CDR1 SGHDT, CDR2 YYEEEE. This CDR3 has 13 amino acids. Trimming took off 1 base at V and 2 bases at J, with 6 bases between the two ends. CDR3 region: CASSLNSNYGYTF. CDR3 in DNA: TGTGCCAGCAGCTTGAATTCCAACTATGGCTACACCTTC. Drawing the rest from reference TRBV5-6 and TRBJ1-2, the complete variable domain is DAGVTQSPTHLIKTRGQQVTLRCSPKSGHDTVSWYQQALGQGPQFIFQYYEEEERQRGNFPDRFSGHQFPNYSSELNVNALLLGDSALYLCASSLNSNYGYTFGSGTRLTVV.

V and J are TRBV6-1 and TRBJ2-3, with TRBD1 identical over 9 bases. J was trimmed by 4 bases and V by 1 base; bases with no gene match: 0. Germline CDR1 MNHNS, CDR2 SASEGT. This CDR3 is built from 14 residues. In nucleotides, the CDR3 is TGTGCCAGCAGTGAAGACAGGGGGCCAGATACGCAGTATTTT. The encoded protein is CASSEDRGPDTQYF.

This chain links TRBV30 with TRBJ1-1; 10 bases agree with TRBD1. With V trimmed by 3 bases and J by 11 bases, 9 bases remained unmatched. The CDR3 has 13 residues. Germline V lookup: CDR1 GTSNPN, CDR2 SVGIG (reference sequence). The CDR3 loop reads CAWSGMGQGRAFF. In DNA form, the CDR3 reads TGTGCCTGGAGCGGAATGGGACAGGGGCGGGCTTTCTTT. The whole variable domain, filled in from reference TRBV30 and TRBJ1-1, reads SQTIHQWPATLVQPVGSPLSLECTVEGTSNPNLYWYRQAAGRGLQLLFYSVGIGQISSEVPQNLSASRPQDRQFILSSKKLLLSDSGFYLCAWSGMGQGRAFFGQGTRLTVV.

The chain couples TRBV11-3 to TRBJ2-1, with 14 bases aligning to TRBD2. The CDR3 totals 16 residues. Trimming at V came to 5 bases and at J to 4 bases, leaving 4 bases not matched to a gene. The germline V gene has CDR1 SGHNT and CDR2 YENEEA. The CDR3 region is CASSLGTSGRYNEQFF. CDR3 DNA: TGTGCCAGCAGCCTTGGGACTAGCGGGAGATACAATGAGCAGTTCTTC.

The chain employs TRBV9 and TRBJ2-3, with D possibly being TRBD2 (5 bases). Trimming cost V 0 bases and J 0 bases, with 11 bases left between them. The germline CDR1 and CDR2 sequences are SGDLS and YYNGEE. The CDR3 is 16 residues long. The CDR3 loop reads CASSVANGMSTDTQYF. The CDR3 DNA sequence: TGTGCCAGCAGCGTAGCTAACGGGATGAGCACAGATACGCAGTATTTT. Together with reference TRBV9 and TRBJ2-3, the CDR3 gives the full variable domain: DSGVTQTPKHLITATGQRVTLRCSPRSGDLSVYWYQQSLDQGLQFLIQYYNGEERAKGNILERFSAQQFPDLHSELNLSSLELGDSALYFCASSVANGMSTDTQYFGPGTRLTVL.

The rearrangement links TRBV5-8 to TRBJ2-1; 7 bases map to TRBD2. The CDR3 has 15 residues. Germline V CDR1 and CDR2: SGHTS, YDEGEE. V dropped 4 bases and J dropped 6; count of bases not matched to a gene: 10. The CDR3: CASSLGAGELNEQFF. The CDR3 coding sequence is TGTGCCAGCAGCCTGGGCGCGGGAGAGCTCAATGAGCAGTTCTTC.